A selection of T cell receptor beta chains follows, all from one sample in a study of tumor-infiltrating lymphocytes in glioblastoma multiforme. TCRdb itself ran the multiplex PCR reads through MiXCR, one entry per CDR3 protein. This repertoire shows approximately 10,000 distinct CDR3 sequences, 66% found once; its top ten account for around 31%. Sequencing used brain tumor tissue. Every receptor here comes from a male donor with glioblastoma. CDR3s include the opening cysteine and the closing phenylalanine or tryptophan. Size tells how often a clone was seen (once, few, many) or the class of an expanded clone, and some rows leave it out.

-	TRBV6-2/TRBV6-3	CASSYSTAGRNEAFF
-	TRBV10-3	CAGSHVLAYEQYF
-	TRBV11-2	CASSQQVATEALF
-	TRBV12-3/TRBV12-4	CASSYRGYEQYF
-	TRBV6-1	CASIEPGLSNQPQHF
-	TRBV29-1	CSAVAGSTDTQYF
once	TRBV29-1	CSVGRQGGNEQFF
-	TRBV20-1	CSATPYYGRSTDTQYF
-	TRBV29-1	CSVEPEGAGEQYF
-	TRBV6-1	CASSEGVVAYNDQFF
many	TRBV2	CASGGGLQYNEQFF
few	TRBV11-2	CASVGQSYAGELFF
-	TRBV10-3	CAISDIDRGRFQPQHF
-	TRBV11-2	CASSLDRAASGELFF
-	TRBV10-2	CASSGAGAGADTQYF
-	TRBV6-5	CASSYSGGHYAF
once	TRBV6-5	CASSWDLSTGELLF
-	TRBV20-1	CSARDMTGNGHTF
-	TRBV11-3	CASSPGTGATEAFF
few	TRBV4-3	CASSQGRRAGYEQYF
-	TRBV6-2/TRBV6-3	CASNYSSLAGGRDTQYF
medium-sized	TRBV6-1	CASTRGEFASVAFF
-	TRBV12-3/TRBV12-4	CASGGDPGRHHF
-	TRBV5-6	CASSLGGSWGYTF
-	TRBV10-2	CASSEAGVAGGETYF
few	TRBV24-1	CATSRSLGTGTQYF
-	TRBV6-5	CASTITGQGYGQYF
-	TRBV6-5	CASSNDRGGATEQFF
-	TRBV11-2	CASTRAGGTTGELFF
many	TRBV4-1	CASSQAEKLFF
many	TRBV24-1	CATSEGGVYEQYF
-	TRBV29-1	CSANLFSSGNTIYF
-	TRBV10-2	CASRGDLSYISPLHF
-	TRBV9	CASSALYAQYF
-	TRBV6-6	CAISYWDEIQYF
-	TRBV11-3	CASSLDLPPNTGELFF
-	TRBV6-6	CASNEANGELFF
-	TRBV10-1	CASSDWDSDIQYF
few	TRBV4-2	CASSLPTDTQYF
-	TRBV6-6	CASTVTGGSGANVLTF
-	TRBV11-2	CASSHGLDPGEPFF
-	TRBV20-1	CSARDRVNYNEQFF
large	TRBV4-1	CASSRQGRGEQYF
-	TRBV12-3/TRBV12-4	CASSSNGGNTEAFF
-	TRBV10-1	CASRRQRGTGGLFF